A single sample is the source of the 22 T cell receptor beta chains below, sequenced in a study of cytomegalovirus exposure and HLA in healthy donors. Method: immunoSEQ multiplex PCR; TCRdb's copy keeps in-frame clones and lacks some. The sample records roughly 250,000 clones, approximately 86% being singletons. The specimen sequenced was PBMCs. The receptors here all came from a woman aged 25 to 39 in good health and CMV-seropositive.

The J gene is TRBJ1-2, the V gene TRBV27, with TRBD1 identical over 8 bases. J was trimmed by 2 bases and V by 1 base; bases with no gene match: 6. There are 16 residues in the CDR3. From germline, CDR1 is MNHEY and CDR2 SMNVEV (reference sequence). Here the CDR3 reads CASSLFGTGENYGYTF. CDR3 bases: TGTGCCAGCAGTTTATTCGGGACAGGAGAAAACTATGGCTACACCTTC.

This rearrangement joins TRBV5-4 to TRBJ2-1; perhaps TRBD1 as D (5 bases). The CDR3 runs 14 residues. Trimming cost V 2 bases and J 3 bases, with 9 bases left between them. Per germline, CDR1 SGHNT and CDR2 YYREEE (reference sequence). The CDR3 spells CASSLVQGYNEQFF. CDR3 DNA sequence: TGTGCCAGCAGCTTAGTCCAGGGCTACAATGAGCAGTTCTTC. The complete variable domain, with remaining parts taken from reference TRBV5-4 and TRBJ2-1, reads ETGVTQSPTHLIKTRGQQVTLRCSSQSGHNTVSWYQQALGQGPQFIFQYYREEENGRGNFPPRFSGLQFPNYSSELNVNALELDDSALYLCASSLVQGYNEQFFGPGTRLTVL.

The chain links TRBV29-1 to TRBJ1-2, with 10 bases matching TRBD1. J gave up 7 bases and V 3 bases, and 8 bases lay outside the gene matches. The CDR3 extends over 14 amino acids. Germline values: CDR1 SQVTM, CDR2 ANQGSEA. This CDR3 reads CSVERDRGVSGYTF. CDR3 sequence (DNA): TGCAGCGTTGAGAGGGACAGGGGAGTCTCTGGCTACACCTTC.

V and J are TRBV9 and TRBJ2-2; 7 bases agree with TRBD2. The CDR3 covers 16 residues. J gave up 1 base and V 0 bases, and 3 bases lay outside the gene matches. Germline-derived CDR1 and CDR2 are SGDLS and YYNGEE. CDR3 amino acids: CASSVAGGRNTGELFF. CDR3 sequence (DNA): TGTGCCAGCAGCGTAGCGGGAGGCCGGAACACCGGGGAGCTGTTTTTT. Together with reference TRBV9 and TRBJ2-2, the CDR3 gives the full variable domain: DSGVTQTPKHLITATGQRVTLRCSPRSGDLSVYWYQQSLDQGLQFLIQYYNGEERAKGNILERFSAQQFPDLHSELNLSSLELGDSALYFCASSVAGGRNTGELFFGEGSRLTVL.

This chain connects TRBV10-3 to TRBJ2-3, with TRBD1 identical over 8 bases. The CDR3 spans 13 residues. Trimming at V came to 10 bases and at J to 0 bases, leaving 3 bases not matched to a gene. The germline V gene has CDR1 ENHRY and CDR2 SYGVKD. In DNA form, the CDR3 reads TGTGCCACAGGACAGGGTAGCACAGATACGCAGTATTTT. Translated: CATGQGSTDTQYF.

The CDR3 nucleotides are TGCGCCAGCAGCCAAGTCCAGGTGGTGGGCACAGATACGCAGTATTTT. Its translation is CASSQVQVVGTDTQYF. The genes are TRBV4-1 and TRBJ2-3; D gene unclear. Trimming stripped 1 base from V and 1 base from J, with 12 bases between. Germline loops: CDR1 MGHRA, CDR2 YSYEKL. The CDR3 runs to 16 residues.

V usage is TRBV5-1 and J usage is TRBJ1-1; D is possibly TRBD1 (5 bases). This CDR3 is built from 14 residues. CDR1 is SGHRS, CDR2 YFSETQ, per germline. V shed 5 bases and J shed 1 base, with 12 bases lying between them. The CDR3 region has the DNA TGCGCCAGCAGTGTCAGGGCTCCGAACACTGAAGCTTTCTTT. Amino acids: CASSVRAPNTEAFF. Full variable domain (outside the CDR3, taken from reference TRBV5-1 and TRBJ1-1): KAGVTQTPRYLIKTRGQQVTLSCSPISGHRSVSWYQQTPGQGLQFLFEYFSETQRNKGNFPGRFSGRQFSNSRSEMNVSTLELGDSALYLCASSVRAPNTEAFFGQGTRLTVV.

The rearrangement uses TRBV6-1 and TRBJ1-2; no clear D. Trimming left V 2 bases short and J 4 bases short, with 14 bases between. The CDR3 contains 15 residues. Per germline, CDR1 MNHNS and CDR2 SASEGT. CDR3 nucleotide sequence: TGTGCCAGCAGTGAAAGGAGAGACCATCTCTATGGCTACACCTTC. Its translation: CASSERRDHLYGYTF.

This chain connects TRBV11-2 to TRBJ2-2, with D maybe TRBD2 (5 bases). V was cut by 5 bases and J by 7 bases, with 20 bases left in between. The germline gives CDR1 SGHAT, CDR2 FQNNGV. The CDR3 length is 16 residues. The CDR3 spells CASSKGPGKDGGELFF. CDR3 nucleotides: TGTGCCAGCAGCAAAGGCCCGGGAAAGGATGGCGGGGAGCTGTTTTTT.

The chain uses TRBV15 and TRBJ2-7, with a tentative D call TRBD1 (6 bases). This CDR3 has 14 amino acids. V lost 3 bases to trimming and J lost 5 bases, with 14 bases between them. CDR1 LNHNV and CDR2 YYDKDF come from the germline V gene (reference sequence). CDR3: CATSRGTGLDEQYF. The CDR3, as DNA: TGTGCCACCAGCAGGGGAACAGGGTTGGACGAGCAGTACTTC.

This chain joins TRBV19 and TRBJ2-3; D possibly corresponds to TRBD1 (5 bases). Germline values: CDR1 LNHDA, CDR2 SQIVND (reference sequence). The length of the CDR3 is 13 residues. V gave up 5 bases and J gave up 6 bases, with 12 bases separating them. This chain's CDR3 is CASSPGHSDTQYF. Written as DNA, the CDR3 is TGTGCCAGTAGTCCCGGACATTCCGATACGCAGTATTTT.

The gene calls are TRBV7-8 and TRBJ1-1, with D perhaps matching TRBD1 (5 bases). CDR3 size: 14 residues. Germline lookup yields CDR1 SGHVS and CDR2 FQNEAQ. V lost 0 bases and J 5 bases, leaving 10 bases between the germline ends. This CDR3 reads CASSLAQGWTEAFF. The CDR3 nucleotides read TGTGCCAGCAGCTTAGCGCAGGGATGGACTGAAGCTTTCTTT.

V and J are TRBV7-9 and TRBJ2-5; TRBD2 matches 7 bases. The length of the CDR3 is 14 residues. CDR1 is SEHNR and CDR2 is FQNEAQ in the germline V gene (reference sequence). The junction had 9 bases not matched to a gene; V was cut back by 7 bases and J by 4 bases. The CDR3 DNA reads TGTGCCAGCACCCTCACGGGGGGATTAGAGACCCAGTACTTC. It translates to CASTLTGGLETQYF.

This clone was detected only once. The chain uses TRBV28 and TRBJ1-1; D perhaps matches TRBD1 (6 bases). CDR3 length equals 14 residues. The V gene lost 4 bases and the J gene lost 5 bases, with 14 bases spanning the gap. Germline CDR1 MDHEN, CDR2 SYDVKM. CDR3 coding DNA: TGTGCCAGCAGTTCTACAGGGTTGGGGACTGAAGCTTTCTTT. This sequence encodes CASSSTGLGTEAFF.

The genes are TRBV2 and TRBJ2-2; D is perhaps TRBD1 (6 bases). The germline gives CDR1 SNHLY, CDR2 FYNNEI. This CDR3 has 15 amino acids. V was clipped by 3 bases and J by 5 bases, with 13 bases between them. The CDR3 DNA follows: TGTGCCAGCAGTGAGGTTACCACAGGGACCGGGGAGCTGTTTTTT. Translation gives CASSEVTTGTGELFF.

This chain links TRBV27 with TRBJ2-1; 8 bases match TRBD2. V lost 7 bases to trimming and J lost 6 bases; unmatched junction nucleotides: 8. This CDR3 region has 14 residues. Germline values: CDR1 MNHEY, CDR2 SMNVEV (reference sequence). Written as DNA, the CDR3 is TGTGCCAGCACAAAAGGGACTAGACTCAATGAGCAGTTCTTC. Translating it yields CASTKGTRLNEQFF.

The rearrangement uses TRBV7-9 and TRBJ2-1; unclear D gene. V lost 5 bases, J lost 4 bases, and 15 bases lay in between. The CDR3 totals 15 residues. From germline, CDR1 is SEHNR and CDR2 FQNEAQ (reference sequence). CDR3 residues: CASSGRIEIYNEQFF. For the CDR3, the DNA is TGTGCCAGCAGCGGCAGAATTGAAATATACAATGAGCAGTTCTTC.

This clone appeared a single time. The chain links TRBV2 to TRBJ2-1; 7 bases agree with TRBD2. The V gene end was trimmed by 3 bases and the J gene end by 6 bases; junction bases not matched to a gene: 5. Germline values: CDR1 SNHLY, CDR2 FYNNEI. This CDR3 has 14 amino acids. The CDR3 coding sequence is TGTGCCAGCAGTGAGCGGGAGAGTGGCAATGAGCAGTTCTTC. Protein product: CASSERESGNEQFF.

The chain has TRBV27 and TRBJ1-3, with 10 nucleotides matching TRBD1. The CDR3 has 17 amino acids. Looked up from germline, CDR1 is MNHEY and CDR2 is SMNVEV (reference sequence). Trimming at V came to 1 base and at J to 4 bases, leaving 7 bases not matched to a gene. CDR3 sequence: CASSLFGTGAIGNTIYF. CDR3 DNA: TGTGCCAGCAGTTTATTTGGGACAGGGGCAATCGGAAACACCATATATTTT.

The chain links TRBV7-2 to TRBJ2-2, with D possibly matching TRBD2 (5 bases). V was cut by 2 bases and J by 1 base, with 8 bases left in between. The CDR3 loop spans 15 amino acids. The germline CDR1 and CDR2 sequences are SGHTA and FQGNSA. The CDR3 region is CASSLRGQNTGELFF. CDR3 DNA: TGTGCCAGCAGCTTACGAGGGCAGAACACCGGGGAGCTGTTTTTT.

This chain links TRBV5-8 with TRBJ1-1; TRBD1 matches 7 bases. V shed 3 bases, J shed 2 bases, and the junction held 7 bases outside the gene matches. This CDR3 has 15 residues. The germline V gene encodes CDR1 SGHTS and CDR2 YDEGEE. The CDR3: CASSYPGTANTEAFF. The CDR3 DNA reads TGTGCCAGCAGCTATCCCGGGACAGCTAACACTGAAGCTTTCTTT. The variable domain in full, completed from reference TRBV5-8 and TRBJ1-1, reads EAGVTQSPTHLIKTRGQQATLRCSPISGHTSVYWYQQALGLGLQFLLWYDEGEERNRGNFPPRFSGRQFPNYSSELNVNALELEDSALYLCASSYPGTANTEAFFGQGTRLTVV.

CDR3 coding DNA: TGTGCCAGCAGGCCCGGGACAGGCACAGAGACCCAGTACTTC. This translates into CASRPGTGTETQYF. The rearrangement uses TRBV11-1 and TRBJ2-5; TRBD1 matches at 8 bases. The CDR3 runs to 14 residues. Germline V gene lookup returns CDR1 SGHAT and CDR2 FQDESV (reference sequence). V dropped 6 bases and J dropped 4; count of bases not matched to a gene: 7.